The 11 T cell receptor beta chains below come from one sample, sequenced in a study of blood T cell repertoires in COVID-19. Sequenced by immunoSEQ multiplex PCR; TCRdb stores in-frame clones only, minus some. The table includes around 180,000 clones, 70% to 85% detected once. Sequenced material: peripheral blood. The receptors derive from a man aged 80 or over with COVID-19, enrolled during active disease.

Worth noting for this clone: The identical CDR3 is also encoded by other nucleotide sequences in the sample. This chain's CDR3 is CASSPGRNTEAFF. CDR3 DNA: TGTGCCAGCTCACCAGGGCGGAACACTGAAGCTTTCTTT. V usage is TRBV18 and J usage is TRBJ1-1, with D hard to call. Germline CDR1 KGHSH, CDR2 LQKENI. This CDR3 spans 13 amino acids. The ends were cut back, 2 bases at V and 1 base at J, with 5 bases in the middle.

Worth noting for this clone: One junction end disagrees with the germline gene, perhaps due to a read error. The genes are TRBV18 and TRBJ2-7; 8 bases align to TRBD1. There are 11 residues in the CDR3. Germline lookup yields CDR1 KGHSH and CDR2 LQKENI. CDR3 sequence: CASSQTGETNF. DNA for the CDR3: TGTGCCAGCTCACAGACAGGGGAAACCAACTTC.

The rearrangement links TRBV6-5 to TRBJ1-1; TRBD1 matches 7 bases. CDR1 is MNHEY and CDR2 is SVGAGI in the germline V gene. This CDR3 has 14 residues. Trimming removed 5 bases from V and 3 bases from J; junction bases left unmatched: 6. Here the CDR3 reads CASSRGLGDTEAFF. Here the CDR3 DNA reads TGTGCCAGCAGTAGGGGGCTCGGGGACACTGAAGCTTTCTTT.

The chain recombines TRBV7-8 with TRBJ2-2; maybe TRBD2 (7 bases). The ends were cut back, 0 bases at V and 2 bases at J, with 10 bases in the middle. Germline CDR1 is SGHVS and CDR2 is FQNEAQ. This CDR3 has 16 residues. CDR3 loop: CASSLAGGPNTGELFF. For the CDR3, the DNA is TGTGCCAGCAGCTTAGCCGGGGGGCCAAACACCGGGGAGCTGTTTTTT.

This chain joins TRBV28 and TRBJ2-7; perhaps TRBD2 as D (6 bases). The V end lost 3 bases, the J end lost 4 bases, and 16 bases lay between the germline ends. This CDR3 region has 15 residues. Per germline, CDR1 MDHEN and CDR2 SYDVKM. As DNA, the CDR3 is TGTGCCAGCAGTTTCGCGCGGGGAATTATTTACGAGCAGTACTTC. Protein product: CASSFARGIIYEQYF.

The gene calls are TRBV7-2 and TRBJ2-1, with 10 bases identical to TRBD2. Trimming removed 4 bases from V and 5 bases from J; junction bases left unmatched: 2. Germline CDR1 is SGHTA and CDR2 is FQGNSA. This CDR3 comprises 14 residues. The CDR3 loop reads CASSWTSGDNEQFF. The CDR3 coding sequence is TGTGCCAGCAGCTGGACTAGCGGTGACAATGAGCAGTTCTTC. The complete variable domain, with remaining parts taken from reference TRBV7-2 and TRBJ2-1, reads GAGVSQSPSNKVTEKGKDVELRCDPISGHTALYWYRQSLGQGLEFLIYFQGNSAPDKSGLPSDRFSAERTGGSVSTLTIQRTQQEDSAVYLCASSWTSGDNEQFFGPGTRLTVL.

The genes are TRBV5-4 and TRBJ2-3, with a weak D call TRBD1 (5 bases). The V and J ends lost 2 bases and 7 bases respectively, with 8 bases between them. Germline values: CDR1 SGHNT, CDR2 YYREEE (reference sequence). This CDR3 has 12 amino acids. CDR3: CASSFGANTQYF. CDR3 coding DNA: TGTGCCAGCAGCTTTGGGGCGAATACGCAGTATTTT.

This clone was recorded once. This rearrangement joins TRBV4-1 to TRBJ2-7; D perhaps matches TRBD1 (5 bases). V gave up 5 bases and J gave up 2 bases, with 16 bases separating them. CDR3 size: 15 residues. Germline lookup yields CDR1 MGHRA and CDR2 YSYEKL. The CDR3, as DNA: TGCGCCAGCAGCAAAGGAGACAGAAATGCCTACGAGCAGTACTTC. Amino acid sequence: CASSKGDRNAYEQYF.

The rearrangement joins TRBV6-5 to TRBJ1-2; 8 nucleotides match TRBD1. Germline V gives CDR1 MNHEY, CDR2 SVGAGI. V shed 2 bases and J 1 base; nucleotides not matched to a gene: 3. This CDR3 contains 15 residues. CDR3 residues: CASSYRGQVNYGYTF. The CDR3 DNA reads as TGTGCCAGCAGTTACCGGGGACAGGTTAACTATGGCTACACCTTC.

The chain's CDR3 is CASSEARLAITGELFF. The DNA for the CDR3 is TGTGCCAGCAGTGAAGCGCGTCTAGCGATAACCGGGGAGCTGTTTTTT. V is TRBV2 and J is TRBJ2-2; possibly TRBD2 for D (6 bases). CDR1 SNHLY and CDR2 FYNNEI come from the germline V gene. Trimming removed 0 bases at V and 5 bases at J, with 13 bases between. The CDR3 has 16 amino acids.

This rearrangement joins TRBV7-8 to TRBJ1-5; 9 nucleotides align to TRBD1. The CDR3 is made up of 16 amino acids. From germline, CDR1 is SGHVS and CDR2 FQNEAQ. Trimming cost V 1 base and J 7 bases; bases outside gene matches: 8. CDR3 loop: CASSLEGQGSRQPQHF. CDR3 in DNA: TGTGCCAGCAGCTTAGAGGGACAGGGCTCAAGACAGCCCCAGCATTTT.